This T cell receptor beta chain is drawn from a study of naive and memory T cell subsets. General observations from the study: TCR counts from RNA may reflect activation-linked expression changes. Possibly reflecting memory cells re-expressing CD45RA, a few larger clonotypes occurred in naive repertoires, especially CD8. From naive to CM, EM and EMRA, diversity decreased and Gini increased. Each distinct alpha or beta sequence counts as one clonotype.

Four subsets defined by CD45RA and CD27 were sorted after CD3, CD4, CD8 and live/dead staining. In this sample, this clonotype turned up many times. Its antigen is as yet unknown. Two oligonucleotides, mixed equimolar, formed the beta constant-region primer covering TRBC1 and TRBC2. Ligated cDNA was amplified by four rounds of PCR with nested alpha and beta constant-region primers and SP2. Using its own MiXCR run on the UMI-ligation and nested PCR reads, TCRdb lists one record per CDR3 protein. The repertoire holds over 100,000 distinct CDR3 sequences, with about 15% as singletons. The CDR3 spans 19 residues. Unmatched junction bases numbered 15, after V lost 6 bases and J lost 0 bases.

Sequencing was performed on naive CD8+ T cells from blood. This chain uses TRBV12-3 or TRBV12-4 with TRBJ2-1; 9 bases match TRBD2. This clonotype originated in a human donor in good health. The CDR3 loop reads CASRDPLAGPSASYNEQFF. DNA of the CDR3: TGTGCCAGCAGGGACCCGCTAGCGGGACCTTCCGCCTCCTACAATGAGCAGTTCTTC.